Sequencing of this TCR beta chain was carried out in a study of blood T cells in healthy people across ages. Drawn from each donor were ten milliliters of peripheral blood. Total RNA amounts of at least 6 micrograms were extracted per sample. This clonotype came up a few times. Through a sample-barcoded 5' primer and a J-beta primer mix, a second PCR was run for about 6 to 11 cycles. TCRdb recomputed calls from the 5' RACE reads with MiXCR, one row per CDR3 protein. Here the sample spans approximately 960,000 distinct CDR3 sequences, around 29% being singletons. The same data also went into a second study, on T cells of mothers and their children. This second study says: Samples were provided by three healthy Caucasian mothers and their six children. Approximately 3 million TCR beta reads per child versus over 9.5 million per mother.

The clonotype comes from a woman between 35 and 50 years old in good health. The sequencing input was blood.

The chain's CDR3 is CASLTLTPDTQYF. In nucleotides, the CDR3 is TGTGCCAGCCTGACGCTGACCCCAGATACGCAGTATTTT. The chain recombines TRBV2 with TRBJ2-3; the D is unclear. CDR3 size: 13 residues. Germline lookup yields CDR1 SNHLY and CDR2 FYNNEI. Between the trimmed V and J ends, which lost 8 bases and 4 bases, there was a span of 13 bases.